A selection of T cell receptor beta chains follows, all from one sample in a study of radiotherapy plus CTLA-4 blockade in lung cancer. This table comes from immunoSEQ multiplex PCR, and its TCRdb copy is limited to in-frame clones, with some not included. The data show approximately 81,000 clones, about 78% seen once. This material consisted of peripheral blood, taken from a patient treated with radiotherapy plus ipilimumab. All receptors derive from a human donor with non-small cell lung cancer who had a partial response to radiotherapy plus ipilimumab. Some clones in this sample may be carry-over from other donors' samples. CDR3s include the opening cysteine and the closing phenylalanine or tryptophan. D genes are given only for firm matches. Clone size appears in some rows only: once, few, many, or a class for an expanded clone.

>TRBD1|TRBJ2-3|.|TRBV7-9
CASSRTGVTSDTQYF
TGTGCCAGCAGTCGGACAGGGGTAACTTCAGATACGCAGTATTTT
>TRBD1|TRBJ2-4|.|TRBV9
CASSVGRGRENIQYF
TGTGCCAGCAGCGTAGGCAGGGGGCGCGAAAACATTCAGTACTTC
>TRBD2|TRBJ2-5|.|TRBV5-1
CASRGTSGESRTQYF
TGCGCCAGCAGGGGGACTAGCGGGGAGTCCCGGACCCAGTACTTC
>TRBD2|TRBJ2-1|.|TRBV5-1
CASSLSTSGGSEQFF
TGCGCCAGCAGCTTGTCGACTAGCGGGGGGAGTGAGCAGTTCTTC
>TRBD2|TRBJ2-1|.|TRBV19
CASRTSGGAYNEQFF
TGTGCCAGTAGGACTAGCGGGGGGGCATACAATGAGCAGTTCTTC
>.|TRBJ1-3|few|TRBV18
CASLEDGVRGNTIYF
TGTGCCAGCCTAGAGGATGGCGTCCGGGGAAACACCATATATTTT
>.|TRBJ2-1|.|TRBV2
CASSEALWVGEQFF
TGTGCCAGCAGTGAAGCGCTTTGGGTCGGGGAGCAGTTCTTC
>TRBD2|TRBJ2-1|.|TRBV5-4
CASSSGLAGGLYNEQFF
TGTGCCAGCAGCTCCGGACTAGCGGGGGGCCTCTACAATGAGCAGTTCTTC
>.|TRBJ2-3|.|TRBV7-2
CASSLGGLNTQYF
TGTGCCAGCAGCTTAGGAGGGCTCAATACGCAGTATTTT
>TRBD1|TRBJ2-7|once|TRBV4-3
CASSPRQGSSYEQYF
TGCGCCAGCAGCCCGAGACAGGGGAGCTCCTACGAGCAGTACTTC
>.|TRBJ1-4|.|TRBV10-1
CASSPDTSPEKLFF
TGCGCCAGCAGTCCGGACACGTCGCCTGAAAAACTGTTTTTT
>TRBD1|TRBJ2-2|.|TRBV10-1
CASSPDRAYTGELFF
TGCGCCAGCAGCCCCGACAGGGCCTACACCGGGGAGCTGTTTTTT
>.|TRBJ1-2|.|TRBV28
CACNRGGYGYGYTF
TGTGCCTGTAATCGGGGGGGGTATGGCTATGGCTACACCTTC
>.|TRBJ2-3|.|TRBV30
CAWSVRPLQGTQYF
TGTGCCTGGAGTGTGCGGCCCCTCCAGGGGACGCAGTATTTT
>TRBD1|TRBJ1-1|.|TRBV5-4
CASSGGTGRNTEAFF
TGTGCCAGCAGCGGGGGGACAGGGCGGAACACTGAAGCTTTCTTT
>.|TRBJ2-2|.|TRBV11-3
CATSRGRSTGELFF
TGTGCGACCAGCAGGGGTAGGAGCACCGGGGAGCTGTTTTTT
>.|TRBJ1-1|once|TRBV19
CASLPGRGRDTEAFF
TGTGCCAGCCTACCGGGCAGGGGACGGGACACTGAAGCTTTCTTT
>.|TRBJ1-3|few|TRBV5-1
CASRPSQGGTGNTIYF
TGCGCCAGCAGACCCAGTCAGGGTGGTACTGGAAACACCATATATTTT
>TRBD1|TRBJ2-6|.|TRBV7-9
CASSKDRGGSGANVLTF
TGTGCCAGCAGCAAAGACAGGGGAGGATCTGGGGCCAACGTCCTGACTTTC
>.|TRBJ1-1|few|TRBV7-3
CASSLAKGAAWGAFF
TGTGCCAGCAGCTTAGCGAAAGGGGCGGCGTGGGGAGCTTTCTTT
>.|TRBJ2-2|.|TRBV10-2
CASSESRHSGELFF
TGCGCCAGCAGTGAGTCGAGGCACTCCGGGGAGCTGTTTTTT
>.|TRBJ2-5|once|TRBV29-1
CSVNGGPGQETQYF
TGCAGCGTCAACGGCGGTCCGGGACAAGAGACCCAGTACTTC
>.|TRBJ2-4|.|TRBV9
CASSGGQSLAKNIQYF
TGTGCCAGCAGCGGAGGACAGAGCCTAGCCAAAAACATTCAGTACTTC
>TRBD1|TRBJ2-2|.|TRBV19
CASSPGTGNTGELFF
TGTGCCAGTAGCCCCGGGACAGGGAACACCGGGGAGCTGTTTTTT
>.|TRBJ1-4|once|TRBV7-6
CASSPDSSNEKLFF
TGTGCCAGCAGCCCGGACAGTTCTAATGAAAAACTGTTTTTT
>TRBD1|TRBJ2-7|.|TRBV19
CASSIAQTGTYEQYF
TGTGCCAGTAGTATCGCCCAGACAGGGACCTACGAGCAGTACTTC
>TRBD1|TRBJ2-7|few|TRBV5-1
CASSLTGQGFREQYF
TGCGCCAGCAGCTTGACGGGACAGGGATTTCGCGAGCAGTACTTC
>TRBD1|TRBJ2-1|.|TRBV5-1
CASSADRANNEQFF
TGCGCCAGCAGTGCCGACAGGGCGAACAATGAGCAGTTCTTC
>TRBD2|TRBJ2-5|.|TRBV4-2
CASSQNPGLAREETQYF
TGTGCCAGCAGCCAAAATCCGGGACTAGCAAGGGAAGAGACCCAGTACTTC
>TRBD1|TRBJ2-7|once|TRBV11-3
CASSNGDSSYEQYF
TGTGCCAGCAGCAATGGGGACAGCTCCTACGAGCAGTACTTC
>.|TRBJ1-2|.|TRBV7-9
CASSTRFRDGYTF
TGTGCCAGCAGCACCCGGTTTCGCGATGGCTACACCTTC
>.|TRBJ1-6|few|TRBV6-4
CASAAGQSSYNSPLHF
TGTGCCAGCGCCGCAGGGCAGAGCTCCTATAATTCACCCCTCCACTTT
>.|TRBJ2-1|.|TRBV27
CASRQQRSALEQFF
TGTGCCAGCAGACAGCAGCGGAGTGCCTTGGAGCAGTTCTTC
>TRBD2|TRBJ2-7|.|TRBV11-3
CASSPRTSGSEQYF
TGTGCCAGCAGCCCGAGGACTAGCGGCTCCGAGCAGTACTTC
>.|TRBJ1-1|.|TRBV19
CASRGTRGPMNTEAFF
TGTGCCAGTCGGGGGACCCGTGGGCCGATGAACACTGAAGCTTTCTTT
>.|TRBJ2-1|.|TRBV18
CASSLEVGEQFF
TGTGCCAGCTCACTGGAGGTCGGTGAGCAGTTCTTC
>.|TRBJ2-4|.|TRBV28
CASSKNYGSGAKNIQYF
TGTGCCAGCAGCAAAAATTACGGGAGCGGAGCCAAAAACATTCAGTACTTC